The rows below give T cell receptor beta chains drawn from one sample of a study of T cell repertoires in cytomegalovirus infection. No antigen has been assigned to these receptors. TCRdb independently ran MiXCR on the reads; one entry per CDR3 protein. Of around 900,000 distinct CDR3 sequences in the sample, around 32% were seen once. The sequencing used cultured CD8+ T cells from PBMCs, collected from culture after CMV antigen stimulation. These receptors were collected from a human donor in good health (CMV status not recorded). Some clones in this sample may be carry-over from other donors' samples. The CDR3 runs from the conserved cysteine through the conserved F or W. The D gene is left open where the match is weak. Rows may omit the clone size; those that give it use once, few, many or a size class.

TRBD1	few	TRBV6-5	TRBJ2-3	TGTGCCAGCAGTTACGGGACAGGGCTCAGCACAGATACGCAGTATTTT	CASSYGTGLSTDTQYF
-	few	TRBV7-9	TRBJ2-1	TGTGCCAGCAGCTTCCCCTTTAGCTCCTACAATGAGCAGTTCTTC	CASSFPFSSYNEQFF
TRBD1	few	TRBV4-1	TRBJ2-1	TGCGCCAGCAGCCAAAACCCGGGACAGGGTGATTCTGAGCAGTTCTTC	CASSQNPGQGDSEQFF
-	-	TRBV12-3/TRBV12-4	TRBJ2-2	TGTGCCAGCAGTTTCGCAGGGAGAACCGGGGAGCTGTTTTTT	CASSFAGRTGELFF
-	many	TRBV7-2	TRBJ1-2	TGTGCCAGCAGCCCGGGAGTTAACTATGGCTACACCTTC	CASSPGVNYGYTF
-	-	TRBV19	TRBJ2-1	TGTGCCAGTAGCCTAATCGGGATCACCTACAATGAGCAGTTCTTC	CASSLIGITYNEQFF
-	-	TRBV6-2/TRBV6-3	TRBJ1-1	TGTGCCAGCAGTTCCTTCCTTGACCCACCGGGGACTGAAGCTTTCTTT	CASSSFLDPPGTEAFF
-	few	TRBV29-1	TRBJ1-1	TGCAGCGTTTGGGCCGGGAACACTGAAGCTTTCTTT	CSVWAGNTEAFF
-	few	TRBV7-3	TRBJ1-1	TGTGCCAGCAGCTTGACAGCAGAGAACACTGAAGCTTTCTTT	CASSLTAENTEAFF
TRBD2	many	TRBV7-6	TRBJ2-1	TGTGCCAGCAGCCCCGAGGCGGGGAGGGTGGACAATGAGCAGTTCTTC	CASSPEAGRVDNEQFF
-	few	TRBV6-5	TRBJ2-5	TGTGCCAGCAGTTACGATCAGGCAGGAGTATATTCCCAAGAGACCCAGTACTTC	CASSYDQAGVYSQETQYF
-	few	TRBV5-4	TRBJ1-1	TGTGCCAGCAGCTCCAGGGGTGAGTTCACTGAAGCTTTCTTT	CASSSRGEFTEAFF
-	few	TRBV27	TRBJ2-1	TGTGCCAGCAGCCCTAAAGGGGCTGCCTATATGTTAAATGAGCAGTTCTTC	CASSPKGAAYMLNEQFF
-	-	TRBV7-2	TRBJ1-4	TGTGCCAGCAGCCCACGGGGGATCGAACTGTTTTTT	CASSPRGIELFF
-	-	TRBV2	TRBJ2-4	TGTGCCAGCCTTTCAGGGGACTCCCTCAAAAACATTCAGTACTTC	CASLSGDSLKNIQYF
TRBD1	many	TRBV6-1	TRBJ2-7	TGTGCCAGCAGTGAAAAGGGGACAGGGGTAACCTACGAGCAGTACTTC	CASSEKGTGVTYEQYF
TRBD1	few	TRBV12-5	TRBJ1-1	TGTGCTAGTGGTCCAGGGACAGTCACTGAAGCTTTCTTT	CASGPGTVTEAFF
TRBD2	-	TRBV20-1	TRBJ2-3	TGCAGTGCTTTTACTAGCGGGGGGGAGTCAGATACGCAGTATTTT	CSAFTSGGESDTQYF
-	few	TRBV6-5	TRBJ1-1	TGTGCCAGCAGTTACTCTTCATTCGGGACTGAAGCTTTCTTT	CASSYSSFGTEAFF
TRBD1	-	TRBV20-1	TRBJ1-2	TGCAGTGCTAGCCGGGACAGGGGGGAAGGTGGCTACACCTTC	CSASRDRGEGGYTF
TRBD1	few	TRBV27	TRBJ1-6	TGTGCCAGTTTGCAGGGGGGTGGCTACAGCTCCTATAATTCACCCCTCCACTTT	CASLQGGGYSSYNSPLHF
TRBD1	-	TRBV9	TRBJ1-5	TGTGCCAGCAGCGTAGATGGGACAGGGGGCAATCAGCCCCAGCATTTT	CASSVDGTGGNQPQHF
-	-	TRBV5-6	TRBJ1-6	TGTGCCAGCAGCTTCGAAGGAGGTAATTCACCCCTCCACTTT	CASSFEGGNSPLHF
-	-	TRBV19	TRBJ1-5	TGTGCCAGTAGTATAGCAGCAAATCAGCCCCAGCATTTT	CASSIAANQPQHF
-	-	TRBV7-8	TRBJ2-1	TGTGCCAGCAGCCCCAGAGGAGGACAGTCCTACAATGAGCAGTTCTTC	CASSPRGGQSYNEQFF
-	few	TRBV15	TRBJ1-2	TGTGCCACCACCTGGGCTACAAATCAAGGCTACACCTTC	CATTWATNQGYTF
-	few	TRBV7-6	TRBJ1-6	TGTGCCAGCAGCTCCCCCTCGGAAAGGGGCGGTTCACCCCTCCACTTT	CASSSPSERGGSPLHF
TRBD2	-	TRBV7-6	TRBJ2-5	TGTGCCAACAGCTTAGAGGTCCCTAGCGGGGGGGCCAGGGAGGAGACCCAGTACTTC	CANSLEVPSGGAREETQYF
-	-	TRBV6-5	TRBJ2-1	TGTGCCAGCAGTTTCGCCGGGGTCAATGAGCAGTTCTTC	CASSFAGVNEQFF
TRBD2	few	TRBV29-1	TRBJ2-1	TGCAGCGTTGAACTAGCGGGGGAGGGATCCTACAATGAGCAGTTCTTC	CSVELAGEGSYNEQFF
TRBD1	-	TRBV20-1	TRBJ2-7	TGCAGTGCTAGCCCTTTCCCCACAGGGGGCCTAAGCTCCTACGAGCAGTACTTC	CSASPFPTGGLSSYEQYF
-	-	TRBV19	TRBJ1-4	TGTGCCAGTAGTTCCCAAGGGGGAAGTGAAAAACTGTTTTTT	CASSSQGGSEKLFF
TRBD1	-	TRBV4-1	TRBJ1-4	TGCGCCAGCTCCGGGACAGCGTCGAGGCTGTTTTTT	CASSGTASRLFF
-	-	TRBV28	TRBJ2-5	TGTACCACCCCAATGGCGGAGCTACAAGAGACCCAGTACTTC	CTTPMAELQETQYF
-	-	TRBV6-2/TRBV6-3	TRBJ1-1	TGTGCCAGCAGTTACAATACGGGGGCTGAAGCTTTCTTT	CASSYNTGAEAFF
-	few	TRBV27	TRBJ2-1	TGTGCCAGCAGTCTAACCATCGCGCGCGGTGAGCAGTTCTTC	CASSLTIARGEQFF
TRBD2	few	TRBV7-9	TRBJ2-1	TGTGCCAGCAGCTCTCAGACTAGCGGGGTTTACAATGAGCAGTTCTTC	CASSSQTSGVYNEQFF
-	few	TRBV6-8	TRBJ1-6	TGTGCCAGCAGTTACTCTCCGGTCTCCTATAATTCACCCCTCCACTTT	CASSYSPVSYNSPLHF
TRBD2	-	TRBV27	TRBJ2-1	TGTGCCAGCAGTTTTGGCGGGGGGGGGGGTGAGCAGTTCTTC	CASSFGGGGGEQFF
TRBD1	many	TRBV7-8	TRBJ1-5	TGTGCCAGCAGCTGGAAACAGGGGCATCAGCCCCAGCATTTT	CASSWKQGHQPQHF
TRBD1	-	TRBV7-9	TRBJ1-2	TGTGCCAGCAGCTTGAGGGACAGGGTCGGTGGCTACACCTTC	CASSLRDRVGGYTF
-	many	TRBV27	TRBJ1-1	TGTGCCAGCAGTTCCCCAGAGATGAACACTGAAGCTTTCTTT	CASSSPEMNTEAFF